The present entry profiles one TCR beta chain with its context. These data come from a study of blood T cell repertoires in COVID-19. Study-level background: Acute and convalescent COVID-19 samples came from the United States, Italy and Spain. T cells, B-cell-depleted T cells, or PBMCs provided the cDNA or gDNA that served as material.

CDR1 SGHTA and CDR2 FQGTGA come from the germline V gene. CDR3 length equals 16 residues. The ends lost 2 bases at V and 1 base at J; junction bases unmatched: 4. The cohort comprised adults aged roughly 18 to 95 years residing in about 25 US areas. Researchers sorted participants into cohorts using their self-reported clinical history. Assay used: immunoSEQ multiplex PCR; TCRdb lists only in-frame clones, some missing. The data contain about 180,000 clones, 88% of them singletons. The V call is TRBV7-3, the J call TRBJ2-3; 9 bases are a match to TRBD2. The sample taken for sequencing was PBMCs or T cells enriched from blood (not recorded which). The clonotype was recovered from a woman aged 18-29 years who had recovered from COVID-19. The CDR3 reads CASSLALAGGTDTQYF. Here the CDR3 DNA reads TGTGCCAGCAGCTTAGCGTTAGCGGGGGGCACAGATACGCAGTATTTT. Combining the CDR3 with reference TRBV7-3 and TRBJ2-3 gives the whole variable domain GAGVSQTPSNKVTEKGKYVELRCDPISGHTALYWYRQSLGQGPEFLIYFQGTGAADDSGLPNDRFFAVRPEGSVSTLKIQRTERGDSAVYLCASSLALAGGTDTQYFGPGTRLTVL.